This T cell receptor (beta chain) was retrieved from a study of human T cells and chemical hapten exposure. This CDR3 is 16 amino acids long. V dropped 5 bases and J dropped 3; count of bases not matched to a gene: 11. Germline V lookup: CDR1 SGHTA, CDR2 FQGNSA. TCRdb reprocessed the RACE reads via MiXCR and lists one record per CDR3 protein. This table holds approximately 350,000 distinct CDR3 sequences, around 6% found once. The table lists this clonotype with many counts. Time point of the sample: patch test 2, 6 weeks after DPC sensitization. The treatment is: therapeutic diphenylcyclopropenone sensitization with weekly scalp DPC. Each patch-test visit's blood sample preceded patch application.

The sequence was obtained from a woman younger than 35 with alopecia areata. Some clones in this sample may be carry-over from other donors' samples. The chain combines TRBV7-2 with TRBJ2-3, with 7 nucleotides matching TRBD2. The sequences come from whole blood, collected in connection with sensitization to the hapten diphenylcyclopropenone (DPC). CDR3 bases: TGTGCCAGCAGCCCTAGGGAGGGGCCAAGTACAGATACGCAGTATTTT. Its translation: CASSPREGPSTDTQYF.